The present TCR beta chain was sequenced within a study of T cell repertoires in cytomegalovirus infection. Study-wide context: CMV epitopes, recently identified HLA-C-restricted and well-studied HLA-B-restricted, were used.

Deletions cut 2 bases from V and 3 bases from J, with 14 bases between. The CDR3 consists of 15 residues. CDR1 and CDR2 (germline): SGHTA, FQGNSA. This clonotype was seen ten or more times. Its antigen remains unknown. Points from the study as a whole: Cumulative public TCR beta family frequency identified CMV carriers with the relevant HLA. Within the response measured ex vivo, HLA-C-restricted CMV-specific TCR beta clonotypes were dominant.

TCRdb fed the reads into MiXCR, producing one record per CDR3 protein. The table has roughly 920,000 distinct CDR3 sequences, around 32% seen once. The chain combines TRBV7-2 with TRBJ2-7, with a possible D match to TRBD2 (6 bases). The sample was cultured CD8+ T cells from PBMCs, taken from culture after CMV antigen stimulation. The TCR was taken from a human donor in good health (CMV status not recorded). Some clones in this sample may be carry-over from other donors' samples. The CDR3, as DNA: TGTGCCAGCAGCTTATGGTCGGGGGTGATCTACGAGCAGTACTTC. This codes for CASSLWSGVIYEQYF.